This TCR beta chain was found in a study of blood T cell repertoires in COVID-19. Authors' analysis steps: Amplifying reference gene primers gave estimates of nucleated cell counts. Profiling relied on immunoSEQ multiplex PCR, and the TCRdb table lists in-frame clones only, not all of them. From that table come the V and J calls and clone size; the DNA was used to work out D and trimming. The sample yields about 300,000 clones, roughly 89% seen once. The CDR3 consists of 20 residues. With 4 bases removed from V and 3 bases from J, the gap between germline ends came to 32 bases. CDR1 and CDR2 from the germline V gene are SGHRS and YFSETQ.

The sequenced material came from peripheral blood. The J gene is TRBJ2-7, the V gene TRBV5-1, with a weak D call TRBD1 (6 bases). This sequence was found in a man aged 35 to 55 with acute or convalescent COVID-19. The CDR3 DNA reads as TGCGCCAGCAGCAAACCTGGAGTGGGGGCGGCCCAGACCCCGTTCTACGAGCAGTACTTC. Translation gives CASSKPGVGAAQTPFYEQYF.